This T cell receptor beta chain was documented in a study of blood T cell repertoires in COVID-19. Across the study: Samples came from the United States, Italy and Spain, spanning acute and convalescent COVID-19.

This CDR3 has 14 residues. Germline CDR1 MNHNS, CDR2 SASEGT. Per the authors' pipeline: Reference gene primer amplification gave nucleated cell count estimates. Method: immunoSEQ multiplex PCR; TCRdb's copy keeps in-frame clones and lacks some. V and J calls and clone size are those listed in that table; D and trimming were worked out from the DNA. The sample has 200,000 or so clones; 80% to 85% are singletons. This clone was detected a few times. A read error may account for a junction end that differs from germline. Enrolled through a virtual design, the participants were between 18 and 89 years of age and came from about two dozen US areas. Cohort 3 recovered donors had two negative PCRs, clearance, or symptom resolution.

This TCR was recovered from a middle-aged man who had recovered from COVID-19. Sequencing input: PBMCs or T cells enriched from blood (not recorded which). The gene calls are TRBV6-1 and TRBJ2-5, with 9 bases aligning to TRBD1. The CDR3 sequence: CASREGQGWETQYF. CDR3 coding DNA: TGTGCCAGCAGGGAAGGACAGGGGTGGGAGACCCAGTACTTC.